This record looks at one T cell receptor (beta chain) sequence and its context. The antigen is unknown. The CDR3 consists of 14 residues. V was cut by 4 bases and J by 7 bases, with 17 bases left in between. The germline V gene encodes CDR1 SGHRS and CDR2 YFSETQ. This entry comes from a study of glioma-infiltrating T cells. Study-level results: Non-neoplastic patients had below-expected tissue-blood divergence, while all gliomas exceeded expectation. Very few CDR3 sequences were shared between tissue and blood.

TCR alpha and beta CDR3 regions were amplified from RNA using iRepertoire nested multiplex PCR. Input was about 85-400 ng of tissue mRNA or PBMC total RNA. TCRdb re-called the multiplex PCR reads through MiXCR, storing one row per CDR3 protein. The table lists some 160,000 distinct CDR3 sequences, around 42% of them singletons. The clonotype originates from a human donor with low-grade glioma or glioblastoma, undergoing nonglioma brain surgery, or in good health (not recorded which). The chain employs TRBV5-1 and TRBJ1-2; maybe TRBD1 (5 bases). The sample consisted of glioma tissue, nonneoplastic brain tissue, or PBMCs (not recorded which). The CDR3 DNA reads TGCGCCAGCAGCGCTGACAGCACCTCGACTGGCTACACCTTC. Its protein is CASSADSTSTGYTF. The whole variable domain, filled in from reference TRBV5-1 and TRBJ1-2, reads KAGVTQTPRYLIKTRGQQVTLSCSPISGHRSVSWYQQTPGQGLQFLFEYFSETQRNKGNFPGRFSGRQFSNSRSEMNVSTLELGDSALYLCASSADSTSTGYTFGSGTRLTVV.